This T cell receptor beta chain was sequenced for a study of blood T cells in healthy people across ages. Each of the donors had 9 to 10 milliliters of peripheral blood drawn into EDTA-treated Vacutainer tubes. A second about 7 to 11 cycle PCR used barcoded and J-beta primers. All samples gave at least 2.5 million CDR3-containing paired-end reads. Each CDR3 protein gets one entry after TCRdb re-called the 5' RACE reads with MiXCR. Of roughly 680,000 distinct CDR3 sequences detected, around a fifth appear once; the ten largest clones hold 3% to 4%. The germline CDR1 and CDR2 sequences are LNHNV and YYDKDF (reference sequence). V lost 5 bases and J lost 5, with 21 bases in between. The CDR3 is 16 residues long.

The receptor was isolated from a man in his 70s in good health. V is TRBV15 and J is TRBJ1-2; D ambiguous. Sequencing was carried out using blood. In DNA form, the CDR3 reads TGTGCCACCAGCCCCCGAACCCTGAGTCTCCCTTATGGCTACACCTTC. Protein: CATSPRTLSLPYGYTF.